Shown below are 9 T cell receptor beta chains from a single sample sequenced in a study of T cell changes during pregnancy in multiple sclerosis. Only in-frame clones appear in the TCRdb table, and some are missing; sequencing was by immunoSEQ multiplex PCR. The sample has 65,000 to 85,000 clones, roughly 90% seen once; the top ten hold over 7.5%. Material: peripheral blood, obtained after pregnancy. The receptors were sampled from a female donor in good health, enrolled as a control in a pregnancy study.

J is TRBJ2-7 and V is TRBV7-2; D gene unclear. Germline values: CDR1 SGHTA, CDR2 FQGNSA. V lost 0 bases and J lost 4, with 7 bases in between. CDR3 length: 13 residues. Here the CDR3 reads CASSLAYVYEQYF. In DNA form, the CDR3 reads TGTGCCAGCAGCTTAGCCTACGTGTACGAGCAGTACTTC.

The chain recombines TRBV5-6 with TRBJ2-1; 9 bases fit TRBD2. The CDR3 contains 16 residues. The germline V gene has CDR1 SGHDT and CDR2 YYEEEE. V trimming: 2 bases; J trimming: 7 bases; junction bases outside the gene matches: 10. Written as DNA, the CDR3 is TGTGCCAGCAGCTTCGAAGTTCCTAGCGGGACAAATGAGCAGTTCTTC. It is translated as CASSFEVPSGTNEQFF. The entire variable domain, with the rest obtained from reference TRBV5-6 and TRBJ2-1, is as follows: DAGVTQSPTHLIKTRGQQVTLRCSPKSGHDTVSWYQQALGQGPQFIFQYYEEEERQRGNFPDRFSGHQFPNYSSELNVNALLLGDSALYLCASSFEVPSGTNEQFFGPGTRLTVL.

This clone appeared once. This chain joins TRBV18 and TRBJ2-6; a possible D gene is TRBD1 (5 bases). CDR1 is KGHSH, CDR2 LQKENI, per germline. Trimming removed 5 bases from V and 4 bases from J, with 12 bases in between. The CDR3 spans 15 residues. The CDR3: CASSSRESGANVLTF. CDR3 DNA: TGTGCCAGCTCATCCAGGGAATCCGGGGCCAACGTCCTGACTTTC.

This chain connects TRBV30 to TRBJ2-1, with 13 nucleotides matching TRBD2. Losses at the gene ends were 0 bases for V and 4 bases for J; bases not matched to a gene: 0. The CDR3 runs to 15 residues. Germline-derived CDR1 and CDR2 are GTSNPN and SVGIG (reference sequence). CDR3 DNA: TGTGCCTGGAGTGTACTAGCGGGAGGGTACAATGAGCAGTTCTTC. It specifies CAWSVLAGGYNEQFF.

The rearrangement joins TRBV18 to TRBJ2-7; TRBD2 matches at 8 bases. V lost 6 bases, J lost 4 bases, and 20 bases stayed unmatched. The CDR3 contains 18 residues. Germline CDR1 and CDR2: KGHSH and LQKENI. CDR3 DNA sequence: TGTGCCAGCTCGACCAAAATATTATCAGCGGGAGAACGATACGAGCAGTACTTC. It specifies CASSTKILSAGERYEQYF. The variable domain in full, completed from reference TRBV18 and TRBJ2-7, reads NAGVMQNPRHLVRRRGQEARLRCSPMKGHSHVYWYRQLPEEGLKFMVYLQKENIIDESGMPKERFSAEFPKEGPSILRIQQVVRGDSAAYFCASSTKILSAGERYEQYFGPGTRLTVT.

This chain connects TRBV28 to TRBJ1-3; TRBD1 matches 12 bases. V dropped 3 bases and J dropped 3; count of bases not matched to a gene: 3. The CDR3 runs 16 residues. Germline assignment: CDR1 MDHEN and CDR2 SYDVKM. Here the CDR3 DNA reads TGTGCCAGCAGTTTGGGACAGGGGGCTGGTGGAAACACCATATATTTT. It translates to CASSLGQGAGGNTIYF.

In this sample, this clone turned up once. The chain combines TRBV6-6 with TRBJ1-2; 11 bases agree with TRBD1. Germline V gene data show CDR1 as MNHNY and CDR2 as SVGAGI (reference sequence). Trimming at V came to 5 bases and at J to 4 bases, leaving 3 bases not matched to a gene. CDR3 length equals 14 residues. CDR3 in DNA: TGTGCCAGCAGTACTGGGACAGGGGGCTATGGCTACACCTTC. Amino acid sequence: CASSTGTGGYGYTF.

This clone came up once. J is TRBJ1-5 and V is TRBV6-1; TRBD1 might be the D (6 bases). The V gene's germline CDR1 is MNHNS and CDR2 SASEGT. V lost 7 bases and J 1 base, leaving 11 bases between the germline ends. The CDR3 is 14 amino acids. The DNA of the CDR3 is TGTGCCAGCATCAGGGGTGGGAGCAATCAGCCCCAGCATTTT. It codes for CASIRGGSNQPQHF.

V is TRBV10-3 and J is TRBJ2-5, with 8 nucleotides matching TRBD2. V lost 7 bases, J lost 5 bases, and 9 bases stayed unmatched. Germline CDR1 is ENHRY and CDR2 is SYGVKD. The CDR3 sequence is 14 residues long. The CDR3 region is CAIMETSVGETQYF. For the CDR3, the DNA is TGTGCCATCATGGAGACTAGCGTGGGCGAGACCCAGTACTTC.